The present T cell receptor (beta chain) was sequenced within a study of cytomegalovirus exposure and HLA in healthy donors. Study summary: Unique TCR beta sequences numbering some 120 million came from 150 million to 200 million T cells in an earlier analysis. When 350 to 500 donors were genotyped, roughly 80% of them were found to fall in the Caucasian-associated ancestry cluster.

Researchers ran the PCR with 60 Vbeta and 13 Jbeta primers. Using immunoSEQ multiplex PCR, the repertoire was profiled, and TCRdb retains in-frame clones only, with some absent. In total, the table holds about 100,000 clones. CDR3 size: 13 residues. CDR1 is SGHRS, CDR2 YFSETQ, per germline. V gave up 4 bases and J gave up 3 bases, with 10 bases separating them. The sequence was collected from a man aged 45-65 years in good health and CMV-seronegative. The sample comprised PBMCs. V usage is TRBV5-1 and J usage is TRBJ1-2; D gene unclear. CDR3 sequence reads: CASSHFVDYGYTF. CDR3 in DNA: TGCGCCAGCAGCCACTTCGTAGACTATGGCTACACCTTC.